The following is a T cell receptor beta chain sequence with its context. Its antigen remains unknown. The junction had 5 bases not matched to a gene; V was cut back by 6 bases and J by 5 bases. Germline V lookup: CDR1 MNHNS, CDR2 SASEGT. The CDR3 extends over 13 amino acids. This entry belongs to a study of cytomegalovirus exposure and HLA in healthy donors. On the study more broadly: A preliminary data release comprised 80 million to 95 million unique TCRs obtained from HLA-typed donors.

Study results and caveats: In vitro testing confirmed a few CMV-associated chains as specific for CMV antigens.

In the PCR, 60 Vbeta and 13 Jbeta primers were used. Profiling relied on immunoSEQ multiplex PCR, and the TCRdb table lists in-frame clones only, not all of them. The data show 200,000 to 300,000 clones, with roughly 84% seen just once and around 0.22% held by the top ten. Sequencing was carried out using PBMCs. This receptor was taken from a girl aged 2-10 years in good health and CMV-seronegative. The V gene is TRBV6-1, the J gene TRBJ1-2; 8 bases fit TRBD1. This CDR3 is CASRSRTGYGYTF. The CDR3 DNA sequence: TGTGCCAGCAGGTCCAGGACAGGGTATGGCTACACCTTC.